Each of the 12 T cell receptor beta chains below was sequenced from the same sample in a study of T cells after yellow fever vaccination. Via MiXCR, TCRdb re-called the 5' RACE reads, giving one row per CDR3 protein. The sample records 110,000 to 150,000 distinct CDR3 sequences, approximately 6.6% being singletons. Sample: CD4+ T cells sorted from PBMCs, taken 10 days after the yellow fever booster vaccination. These receptors were obtained from a man aged 25-40 years who received the YFV17D yellow fever vaccine.

This clonotype was counted at least ten times. At one end the junction does not follow the germline gene, possibly because of a read error. The V and J genes are TRBV7-7 and TRBJ2-1; a weak D match, TRBD1 (6 bases). This CDR3 region has 13 residues. Germline CDR1 reads SSHAT; CDR2 reads FNYEAQ (reference sequence). Here the CDR3 DNA reads TGTGCTAGCAGCTTAGGGGGAAAGGGCGAGCAGTTCTTC. Protein product: CASSLGGKGEQFF.

In its sample, this clonotype was seen many times. The CDR3 here is CSVDPYNEQFF. The CDR3, as DNA: TGCAGCGTTGATCCCTACAATGAGCAGTTCTTC. The chain links TRBV29-1 to TRBJ2-1; D not certain. The length of the CDR3 is 11 residues. The germline gives CDR1 SQVTM, CDR2 ANQGSEA. V lost 3 bases, J lost 2 bases, and 2 bases lay in between.

This clonotype was counted ten times or more. This chain links TRBV12-3 or TRBV12-4 with TRBJ1-1; TRBD1 matches 12 bases. The CDR3 spans 14 residues. V was clipped by 4 bases and J by 8 bases; unmatched bases: 5. The CDR3 loop is CASSSGTGGFEAFF. The CDR3 nucleotides read TGTGCCAGCAGTTCAGGGACAGGGGGCTTCGAAGCTTTCTTT.

The table lists this clonotype with many counts. The chain recombines TRBV30 with TRBJ1-1; TRBD1 might be the D (5 bases). This CDR3 has 15 residues. Germline CDR1 reads GTSNPN; CDR2 reads SVGIG (reference sequence). The V and J ends lost 0 bases and 4 bases respectively, with 15 bases between them. The CDR3 region has the DNA TGTGCCTGGAGTGTCCCCGGGCCCCAGGGCACTGAAGCTTTCTTT. This encodes CAWSVPGPQGTEAFF. Drawing the rest from reference TRBV30 and TRBJ1-1, the complete variable domain is SQTIHQWPATLVQPVGSPLSLECTVEGTSNPNLYWYRQAAGRGLQLLFYSVGIGQISSEVPQNLSASRPQDRQFILSSKKLLLSDSGFYLCAWSVPGPQGTEAFFGQGTRLTVV.

This clonotype was seen at least ten times. The rearrangement uses TRBV20-1 and TRBJ1-5; 7 positions match TRBD1. CDR1 and CDR2 from the germline V gene are DFQATT and SNEGSKA (reference sequence). V was pared by 1 base and J by 7 bases, with 7 bases of the junction left unmatched. The CDR3 is 14 residues long. The DNA of the CDR3 is TGCAGTGCTAGAGGAGACAGGGATAGGCAGCCCCAGCATTTT. Translating it yields CSARGDRDRQPQHF.

This clonotype showed up many times. V and J are TRBV29-1 and TRBJ2-1; TRBD2 might be the D (6 bases). Per germline, CDR1 SQVTM and CDR2 ANQGSEA. V lost 5 bases to trimming and J lost 1 base, with 9 bases between them. The CDR3 length is 13 residues. The CDR3 nucleotides read TGCAGCGTTTTTGCGGGGTCCTACAATGAGCAGTTCTTC. This codes for CSVFAGSYNEQFF.

This clonotype has at least ten counts. The chain carries TRBV3-1 and TRBJ2-4, with D uncertain. The CDR3 covers 15 residues. The V end was cut by 0 bases, the J end by 9 bases, with 15 bases between. Germline loops: CDR1 LGHDT, CDR2 YNNKEL (reference sequence). CDR3 protein: CASSQDARILGIQYF. The CDR3, as DNA: TGTGCCAGCAGCCAAGATGCCAGAATACTTGGCATTCAGTACTTC.

This clonotype turned up a few times. The rearrangement uses TRBV5-1 and TRBJ2-1; 9 bases agree with TRBD1. The CDR3 runs to 15 residues. V gave up 0 bases and J gave up 6 bases; unmatched junction bases: 4. Germline lookup yields CDR1 SGHRS and CDR2 YFSETQ. This CDR3 is CASSLEGQGFNEQFF. CDR3 DNA sequence: TGCGCCAGCAGCTTGGAGGGACAGGGATTCAATGAGCAGTTCTTC.

This clonotype was recorded a few times. This rearrangement joins TRBV30 to TRBJ2-2, with D perhaps TRBD1 (5 bases). The germline V gene has CDR1 GTSNPN and CDR2 SVGIG (reference sequence). V dropped 4 bases and J dropped 5 bases, with 14 bases sitting between them. This CDR3 is 14 amino acids long. The CDR3 DNA is TGTGCCTGGAAATACCAGGGTAGAACCGGGGAGCTGTTTTTT. It encodes CAWKYQGRTGELFF.

This clonotype came up many times. The V and J genes are TRBV7-9 and TRBJ2-5; the D is unclear. The CDR3 is 14 amino acids. The germline CDR1 and CDR2 sequences are SEHNR and FQNEAQ (reference sequence). V lost 1 base and J lost 7, with 13 bases in between. The CDR3 DNA follows: TGTGCCAGCAGCTTAGGGGCATCCAGAGTGACCCAGTACTTC. Translation gives CASSLGASRVTQYF.

This clonotype was counted many times. V usage is TRBV29-1 and J usage is TRBJ1-5; 9 bases are a match to TRBD1. CDR3 size: 14 residues. V shed 6 bases, J shed 5 bases, and the junction held 8 bases outside the gene matches. The germline V gene has CDR1 SQVTM and CDR2 ANQGSEA. This chain's CDR3 is CSVGTGGTDQPQHF. In nucleotides, the CDR3 is TGCAGCGTGGGAACAGGGGGCACCGATCAGCCCCAGCATTTT.

Notes on this clonotype: This may be a read error, as it is one base from a much larger clone. The chain couples TRBV9 to TRBJ2-7; no definite D call. CDR3 length equals 15 residues. Germline V lookup: CDR1 SGDLS, CDR2 YYNGEE. V gave up 3 bases and J gave up 2 bases, with 15 bases separating them. DNA for the CDR3: TGTGCCAGCAGCGAAGGGTACGCGGCCACCTACGAGCAGTACTTC. This translates into CASSEGYAATYEQYF.